This T cell receptor (beta chain) is from a study of blood T cell repertoires in COVID-19 (dated by TCRdb to the early 2020s). A note on the overall study: Samples from collaborators originated in the United States, Italy and Spain and spanned both the acute and convalescent phases of COVID-19. Where available, HLA class I and class II types were obtained from metadata supplied by the sample provider rather than from assay-based typing. Deeply sampled blood TCRbeta repertoires from subjects exposed to, actively infected with, or recovered from COVID-19 were included in the dataset. A de-identified subject ID, COVID-19 status, age in years and sex were almost always included in the sample metadata. Samples were obtained from the ongoing ImmuneRACE study (first 160 participants) and from roughly 1,300 subjects provided by 6 global collaborators. The repertoires were made available in a free public database intended to serve as a resource for research on the immune response to SARS-CoV-2. The prospective study material was composed of cDNA or gDNA derived from T cells, B-cell-depleted T cells, or PBMCs. Findings and caveats that apply to the study as a whole: The amount of clinical and demographic metadata varied by source and participant and was provided uncurated.

Concerning this clone itself: The target of this receptor is not known. Base qualities are missing; no much larger clone stands one base away.

TCRbeta CDR3 regions were amplified from genomic DNA by means of the immunoSEQ Assay, a bias-controlled multiplex PCR. Under the source paper's analysis protocol: The number of nucleated cells in each sample was estimated by amplification of reference gene primers within the assay. Sequence reads were collapsed and filtered to measure the absolute abundance of every unique TCRbeta CDR3 rearrangement. For each sample, productive Simpson clonality was calculated as the square root of Simpson's diversity index across productive rearrangements. TCRdb mirrors the immuneACCESS table, restricted to in-frame sequences. Some clones are absent from its copies; in checked studies, under half trace to an unresolved V gene, and the reason for the others is unknown. V, J and clone size derive from that table, while D and trimming were established from the DNA sequence. The sample table lists 150,000 to 200,000 clones, about 85% of them with a count of one. In total, the top ten clones hold about 18% of the sample.

The CDR3 measures 17 amino acids from cysteine to phenylalanine. Here the CDR3 DNA is all that survives: 51 bases in frame from base 1. V and J lose 1 base and 0 bases, and a span of 13 bases separates them. Based on the germline V gene, the CDR1 and CDR2 sequences are SGHTA and FQGNSA. One collaborating source in Seattle enrolled patients during active infection and followed them longitudinally through the course of disease. Collaborating institutions collected whole blood in K2EDTA tubes following their own protocols. For TCRbeta analysis, collaborators shipped samples in one of three forms: frozen whole blood, isolated PBMCs, or DNA extracted from either of those sample types.

The sequence joins TRBV7-2 to TRBJ2-1, with no confidently assigned D gene. The TCR sequence derives from a person aged 65 to 85 with COVID-19, enrolled during active disease. Sequencing input: peripheral blood. The DNA is as follows: TGTGCCAGCAGCTTAGGTCGCGGCCAAAGCTCCTACAATGAGCAGTTCTTC. The encoded protein is CASSLGRGQSSYNEQFF.